Below, 2 T cell receptor beta chains from the same sample are listed, as sequenced in a study of blood T cell repertoires in COVID-19. Sequencing used immunoSEQ multiplex PCR; TCRdb keeps in-frame clones, though not all of them. Of fewer than 150,000 clones listed, 84% are singletons. Sequenced input: peripheral blood. The source of these receptors is a human donor in a cohort sampled during active COVID-19.

The chain joins TRBV7-8 to TRBJ1-2; tentatively, D is TRBD1 (6 bases). Trimming removed 1 base at V and 8 bases at J, with 11 bases between. The germline CDR1 and CDR2 sequences are SGHVS and FQNEAQ. CDR3 length: 13 amino acids. The CDR3 here is CASSLVRGIGYTF. CDR3 sequence (DNA): TGTGCCAGCAGCTTAGTCAGGGGTATCGGCTACACCTTC.

The rearrangement uses TRBV24-1 and TRBJ2-1; D is perhaps TRBD2 (5 bases). The CDR3 is made up of 13 amino acids. Trimming took 3 bases from V and 12 from J, leaving 14 bases between them. Looked up from germline, CDR1 is KGHDR and CDR2 is SFDVKD. The CDR3 reads CATSDPWTPGQFF. CDR3 bases: TGTGCCACCAGTGATCCTTGGACTCCCGGGCAGTTCTTC.